The clone carrying this T cell receptor beta chain has ten or more counts. The CDR3 loop spans 15 amino acids. V was pared by 6 bases and J by 5 bases, with 17 bases between. Germline loops: CDR1 MDHEN, CDR2 SYDVKM. The protocol attached unique molecular identifiers to individual cDNA molecules. TCRdb analysed the 5' RACE reads with MiXCR anew, one entry per CDR3 protein. This sample yields 70,000 or so distinct CDR3 sequences, of which roughly an eighth are seen a single time; 0.95% to 1.5% belongs to the top ten. This entry is derived from a study of early T cells in non-severe SARS-CoV-2 infection. Across the study: Sequencing targeted bulk RNA from unsorted whole blood, leaving chains unpaired.

Sample: whole blood. This TCR came from an adult who was a healthcare worker with PCR-confirmed SARS-CoV-2 infection or an uninfected control (not recorded which). The chain recombines TRBV28 with TRBJ2-1; D gene uncertain. Here the CDR3 reads CASSPSWRKDNEQFF. The CDR3 bases are TGTGCCAGCAGCCCATCGTGGAGAAAGGACAATGAGCAGTTCTTC.